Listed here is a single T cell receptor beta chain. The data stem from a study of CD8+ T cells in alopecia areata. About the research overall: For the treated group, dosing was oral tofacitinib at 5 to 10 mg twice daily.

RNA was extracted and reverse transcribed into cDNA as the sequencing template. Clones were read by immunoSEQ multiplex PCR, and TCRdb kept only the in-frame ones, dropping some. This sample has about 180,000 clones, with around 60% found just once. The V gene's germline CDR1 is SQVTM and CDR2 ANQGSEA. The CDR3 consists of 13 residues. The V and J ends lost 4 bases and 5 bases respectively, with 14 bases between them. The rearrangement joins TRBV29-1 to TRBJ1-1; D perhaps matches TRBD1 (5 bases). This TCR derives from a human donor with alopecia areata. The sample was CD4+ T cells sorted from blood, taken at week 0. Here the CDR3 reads CSVVGAGWTEAFF. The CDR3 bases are TGCAGCGTTGTCGGGGCAGGGTGGACTGAAGCTTTCTTT. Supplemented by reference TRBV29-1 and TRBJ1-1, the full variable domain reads SAVISQKPSRDICQRGTSLTIQCQVDSQVTMMFWYRQQPGQSLTLIATANQGSEATYESGFVIDKFPISRPNLTFSTLTVSNMSPEDSSIYLCSVVGAGWTEAFFGQGTRLTVV.